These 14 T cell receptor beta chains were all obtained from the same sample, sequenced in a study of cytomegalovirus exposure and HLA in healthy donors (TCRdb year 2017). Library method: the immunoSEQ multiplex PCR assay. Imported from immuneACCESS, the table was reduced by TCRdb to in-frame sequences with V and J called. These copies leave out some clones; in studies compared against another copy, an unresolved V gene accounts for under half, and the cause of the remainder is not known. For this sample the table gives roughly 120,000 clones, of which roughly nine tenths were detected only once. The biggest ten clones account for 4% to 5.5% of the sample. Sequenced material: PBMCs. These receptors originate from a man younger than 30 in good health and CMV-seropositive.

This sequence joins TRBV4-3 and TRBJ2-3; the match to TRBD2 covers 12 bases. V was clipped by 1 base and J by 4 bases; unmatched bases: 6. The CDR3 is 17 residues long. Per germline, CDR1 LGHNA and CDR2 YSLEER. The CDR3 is CASSQGWTSGVPDTQYF. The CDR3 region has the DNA TGCGCCAGCAGCCAAGGGTGGACTAGCGGGGTACCAGATACGCAGTATTTT.

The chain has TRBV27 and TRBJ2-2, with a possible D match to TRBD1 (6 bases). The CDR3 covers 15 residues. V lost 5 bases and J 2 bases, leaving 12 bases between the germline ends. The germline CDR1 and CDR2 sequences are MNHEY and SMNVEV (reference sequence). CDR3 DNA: TGTGCCAGCAGTGACACAGGGCCCAACACCGGGGAGCTGTTTTTT. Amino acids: CASSDTGPNTGELFF.

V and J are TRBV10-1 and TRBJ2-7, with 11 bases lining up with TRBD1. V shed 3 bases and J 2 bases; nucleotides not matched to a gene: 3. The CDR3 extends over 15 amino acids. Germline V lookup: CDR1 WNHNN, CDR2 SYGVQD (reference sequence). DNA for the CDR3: TGCGCCAGCAGTGAAGGGACAGGGGGGCCCTACGAGCAGTACTTC. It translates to CASSEGTGGPYEQYF.

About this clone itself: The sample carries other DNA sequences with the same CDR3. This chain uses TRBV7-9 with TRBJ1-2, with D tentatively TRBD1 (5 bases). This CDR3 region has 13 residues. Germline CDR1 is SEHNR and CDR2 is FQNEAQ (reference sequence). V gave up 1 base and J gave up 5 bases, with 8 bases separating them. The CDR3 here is CASSLGQPYGYTF. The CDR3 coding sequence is TGTGCCAGCAGCTTAGGACAGCCTTATGGCTACACCTTC. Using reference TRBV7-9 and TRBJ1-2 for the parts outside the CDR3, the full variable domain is DTGVSQNPRHKITKRGQNVTFRCDPISEHNRLYWYRQTLGQGPEFLTYFQNEAQLEKSRLLSDRFSAERPKGSFSTLEIQRTEQGDSAMYLCASSLGQPYGYTFGSGTRLTVV.

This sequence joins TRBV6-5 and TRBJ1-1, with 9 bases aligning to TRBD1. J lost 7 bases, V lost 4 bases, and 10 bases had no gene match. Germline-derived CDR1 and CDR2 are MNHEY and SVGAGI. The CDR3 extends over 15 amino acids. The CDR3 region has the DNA TGTGCCAGCAGTTCCCCGACCGGGACAGGGCGTGAAGCTTTCTTT. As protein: CASSSPTGTGREAFF.

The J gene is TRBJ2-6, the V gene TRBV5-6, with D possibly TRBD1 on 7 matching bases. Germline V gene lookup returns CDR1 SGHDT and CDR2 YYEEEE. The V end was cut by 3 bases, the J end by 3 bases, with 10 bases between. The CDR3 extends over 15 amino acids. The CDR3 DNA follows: TGTGCCAGCAGCTCAGGGGGAGGTGGGGCCAACGTCCTGACTTTC. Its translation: CASSSGGGGANVLTF.

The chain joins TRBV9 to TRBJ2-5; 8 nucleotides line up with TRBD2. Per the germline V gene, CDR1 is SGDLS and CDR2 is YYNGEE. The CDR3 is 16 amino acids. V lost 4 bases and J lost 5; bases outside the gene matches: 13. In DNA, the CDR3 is TGTGCCAGCAGCCCCACAATCGGGGGGGCCGGGGAGACCCAGTACTTC. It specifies CASSPTIGGAGETQYF.

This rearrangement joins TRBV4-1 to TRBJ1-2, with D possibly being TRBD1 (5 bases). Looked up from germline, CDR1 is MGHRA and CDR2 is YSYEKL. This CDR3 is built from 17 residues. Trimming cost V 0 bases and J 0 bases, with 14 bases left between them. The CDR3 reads CASSQDRALITNYGYTF. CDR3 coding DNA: TGCGCCAGCAGCCAAGACAGGGCGCTAATAACTAACTATGGCTACACCTTC.

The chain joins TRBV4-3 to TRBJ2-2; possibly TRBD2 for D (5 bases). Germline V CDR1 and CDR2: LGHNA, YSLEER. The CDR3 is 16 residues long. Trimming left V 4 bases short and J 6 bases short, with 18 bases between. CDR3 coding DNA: TGCGCCAGCAGCCGCGAATTCCCTAGCATGGCCGGGGAGCTGTTTTTT. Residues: CASSREFPSMAGELFF.

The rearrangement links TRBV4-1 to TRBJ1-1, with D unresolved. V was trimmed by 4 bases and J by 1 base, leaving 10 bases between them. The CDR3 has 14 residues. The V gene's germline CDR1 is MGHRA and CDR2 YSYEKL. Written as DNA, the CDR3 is TGCGCCAGCAGCCTCGGCGGAAAGAACACTGAAGCTTTCTTT. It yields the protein CASSLGGKNTEAFF.

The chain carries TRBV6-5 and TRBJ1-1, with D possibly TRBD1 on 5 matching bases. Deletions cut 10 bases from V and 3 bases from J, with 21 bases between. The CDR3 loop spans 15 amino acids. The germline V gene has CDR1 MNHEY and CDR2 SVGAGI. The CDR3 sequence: CAISRWGGSDTEAFF. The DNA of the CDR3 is TGTGCCATCTCCCGGTGGGGGGGTAGTGACACTGAAGCTTTCTTT.

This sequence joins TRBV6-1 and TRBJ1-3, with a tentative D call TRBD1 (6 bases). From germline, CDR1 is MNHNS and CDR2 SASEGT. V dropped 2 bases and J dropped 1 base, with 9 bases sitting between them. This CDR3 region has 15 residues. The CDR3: CASSEKGDSGNTIYF. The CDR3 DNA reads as TGTGCCAGCAGTGAAAAGGGGGATTCTGGAAACACCATATATTTT.

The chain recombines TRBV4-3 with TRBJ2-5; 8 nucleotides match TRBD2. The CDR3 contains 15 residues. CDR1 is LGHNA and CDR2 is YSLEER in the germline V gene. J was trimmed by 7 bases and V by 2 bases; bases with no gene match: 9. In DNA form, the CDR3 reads TGCGCCAGCAGCCAACGGGGGGGGTTGGATGGGACCCAGTACTTC. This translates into CASSQRGGLDGTQYF.

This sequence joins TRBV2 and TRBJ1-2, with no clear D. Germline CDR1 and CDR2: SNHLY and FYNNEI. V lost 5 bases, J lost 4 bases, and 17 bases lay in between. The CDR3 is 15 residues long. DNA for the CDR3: TGTGCCAGCAGTCCTATTGACACGGCATTCTATGGCTACACCTTC. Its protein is CASSPIDTAFYGYTF.